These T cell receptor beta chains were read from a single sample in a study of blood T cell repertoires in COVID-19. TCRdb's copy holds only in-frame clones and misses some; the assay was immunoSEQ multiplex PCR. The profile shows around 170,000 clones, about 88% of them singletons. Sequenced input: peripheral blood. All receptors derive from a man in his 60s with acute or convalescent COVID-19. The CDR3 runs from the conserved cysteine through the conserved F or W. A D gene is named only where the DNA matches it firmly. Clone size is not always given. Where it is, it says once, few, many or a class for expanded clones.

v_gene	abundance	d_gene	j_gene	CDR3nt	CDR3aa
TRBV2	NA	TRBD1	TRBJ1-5	TGTGCCAGCAGTGAGGGACAGGGTGCCAATCAGCCCCAGCATTTT	CASSEGQGANQPQHF
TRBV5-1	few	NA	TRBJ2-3	TGCGCCAGCAGCCTCGGACTCTCCCGAGATACGCAGTATTTT	CASSLGLSRDTQYF
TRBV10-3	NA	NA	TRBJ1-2	TGTGCCATCAGTGAGTCTCGAGGGGTGGGGGCGTATGGCTACACCTTC	CAISESRGVGAYGYTF
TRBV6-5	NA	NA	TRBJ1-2	TGTGCCAGCAGTCCTACAGGCTATGGCTACACCTTC	CASSPTGYGYTF
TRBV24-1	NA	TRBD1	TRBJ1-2	TGTGCCACCAGTGACCCCCGACAGGGAAGGTATGGCTACACCTTC	CATSDPRQGRYGYTF
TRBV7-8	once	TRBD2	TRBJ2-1	TGTGCCAGCAGCTTAGGGCGGACTAGCGGTAACAATGAGCAGTTCTTC	CASSLGRTSGNNEQFF
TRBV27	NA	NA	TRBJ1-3	TGTGCCAGCAGTTTAAGAGGGATTGGTGGAAACACCATATATTTT	CASSLRGIGGNTIYF
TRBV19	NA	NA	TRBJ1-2	TGTGCCAGTAGTATTGCCCAGGGTTTGTGGACCTTC	CASSIAQGLWTF
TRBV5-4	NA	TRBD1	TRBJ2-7	TGTGCCAGCAGCACGGAAACCGGGACAGCAACCTACGAGCAGTACTTC	CASSTETGTATYEQYF
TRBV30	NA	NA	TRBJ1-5	TGTGCCTGGAGTGTTCCCCGAACAGGGTTCAATCAGCCCCAGCATTTT	CAWSVPRTGFNQPQHF
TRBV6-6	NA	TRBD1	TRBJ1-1	TGTGCCGCAAAATCAGGGGGTAGCACTGAAGCTTTCTTT	CAAKSGGSTEAFF
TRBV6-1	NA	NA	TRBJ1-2	TGTGCCAGCAGTGAAGCGCTTCCGACTACTCACAACTATGGCTACACCTTC	CASSEALPTTHNYGYTF
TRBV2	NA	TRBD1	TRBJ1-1	TGTGCCAGCAGTGACGACAGGGGTAGCACTGAAGCTTTCTTT	CASSDDRGSTEAFF
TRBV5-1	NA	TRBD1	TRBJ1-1	TGCGCCAGCAGCGCAAGACAGGGGGCAGGTACTGAAGCTTTCTTT	CASSARQGAGTEAFF
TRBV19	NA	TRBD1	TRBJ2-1	TGTGCCAGTAGTCTGGGACAGCCTCACAATGAGCAGTTCTTC	CASSLGQPHNEQFF
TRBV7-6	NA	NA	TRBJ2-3	TGTGCCAGCAGCTTAGCAGGGGCTAGCACAGATACGCAGTATTTT	CASSLAGASTDTQYF
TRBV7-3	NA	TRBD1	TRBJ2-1	TGTGCCAGCAGCTTAATTGGAAGACAGGGGGCAGACAATGAGCAGTTCTTC	CASSLIGRQGADNEQFF
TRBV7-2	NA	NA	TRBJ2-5	TGTGCCAGCAGCCCCAGTTGGGCGCAAGAGACCCAGTACTTC	CASSPSWAQETQYF
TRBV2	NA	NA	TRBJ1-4	TGTGCCAGCAGTTCCGGACAGCCTGAAAAACTGTTTTTT	CASSSGQPEKLFF
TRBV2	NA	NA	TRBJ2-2	TGTGCCAGCAGTCCAGGATTTGGCACCGGGGAGCTGTTTTTT	CASSPGFGTGELFF
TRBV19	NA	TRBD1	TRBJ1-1	TGTGCCAGTACCCGGACAGGGGGATACAACACTGAAGCTTTCTTT	CASTRTGGYNTEAFF
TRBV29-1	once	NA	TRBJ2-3	TGCAGCGTTGACGCGGGGATAGATGGGGGAGATACGCAGTATTTT	CSVDAGIDGGDTQYF
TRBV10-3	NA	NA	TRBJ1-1	TGTGCCAGCAGGCGCGGAGGGGCGAACACTGAAGCTTTCTTT	CASRRGGANTEAFF
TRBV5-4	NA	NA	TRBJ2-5	TGTGCCAGCAGCTTAGGCACCTCGCTTAGCGGTGGGGAGACCCAGTACTTC	CASSLGTSLSGGETQYF
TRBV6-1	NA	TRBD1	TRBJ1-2	TGTGCCAGCAGTGAGAAACAGGGGGTCGGCTACACCTTC	CASSEKQGVGYTF
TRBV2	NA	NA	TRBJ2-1	TGTGCCAGCAGTGAAGCGCGGGCGAATGAGCAGTTCTTC	CASSEARANEQFF
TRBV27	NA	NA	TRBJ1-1	TGTGCCAGCAGTTTACTCCGGGGGAAAACTGAAGCTTTCTTT	CASSLLRGKTEAFF
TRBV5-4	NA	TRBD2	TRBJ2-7	TGTGCCAGCAGCTTGGGGCTAGCGGGGCCCATCTACGAGCAGTACTTC	CASSLGLAGPIYEQYF
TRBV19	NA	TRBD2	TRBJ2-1	TGTGCCAGTAGTATGCTAGCGGGGATTCACAATGAGCAGTTCTTC	CASSMLAGIHNEQFF
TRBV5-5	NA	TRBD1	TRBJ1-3	TGTGCCAGTAAACAGGGGGCTGGAAACACCATATATTTT	CASKQGAGNTIYF
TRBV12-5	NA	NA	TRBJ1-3	TGTGCTAGTGGTGTGGGACAAGAAGGAAACACCATATATTTT	CASGVGQEGNTIYF
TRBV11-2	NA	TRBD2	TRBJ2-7	TGTGCCAGCAGCTTAGCCCCCGGACTAGCGGGAGACTACGAGCAGTACTTC	CASSLAPGLAGDYEQYF
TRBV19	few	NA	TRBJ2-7	TGTGCCAGTAGTATTTACCCGGGATACTCCTACGAGCAGTACTTC	CASSIYPGYSYEQYF
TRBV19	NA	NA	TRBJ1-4	TGTGCCAGTAGTATAGGGACGGGGAATGAAAAACTGTTTTTT	CASSIGTGNEKLFF
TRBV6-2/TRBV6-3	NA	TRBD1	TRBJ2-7	TGTGCCAGCAGTGACAGGGGCGGAGACGAGCAGTACTTC	CASSDRGGDEQYF
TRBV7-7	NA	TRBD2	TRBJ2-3	TGTGCCAGCAGCTTGACTAGCGGGGACACAGATACGCAGTATTTT	CASSLTSGDTDTQYF
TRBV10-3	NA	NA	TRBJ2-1	TGTGCCATCAGTGAGGCGGGAACCGGCAATGAGCAGTTCTTC	CAISEAGTGNEQFF
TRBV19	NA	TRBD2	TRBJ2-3	TGTGCCAGTTCGGGACTAGCGGATCGTACAGATACGCAGTATTTT	CASSGLADRTDTQYF
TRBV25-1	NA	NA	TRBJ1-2	TGTGCCAGCAGTGAAGGAGGCAGCGCCTATGGCTACACCTTC	CASSEGGSAYGYTF
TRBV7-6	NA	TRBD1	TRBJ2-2	TGTGCCAGCAGCCCCCCACAGGGGGCGCGAATGGAGGAGCTGTTTTTT	CASSPPQGARMEELFF
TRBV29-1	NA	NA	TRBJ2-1	TGCAGCGTTGGAATAGGCGCGGATGAGCAGTTCTTC	CSVGIGADEQFF
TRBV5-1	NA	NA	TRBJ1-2	TGCGCCAGCAGTCAGCGAGGACTCTATGGCTACACCTTC	CASSQRGLYGYTF
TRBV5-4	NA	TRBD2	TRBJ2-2	TGTGCCAGCAGCTTGAGGAGCGGGGGGGCCGGGGAGCTGTTTTTT	CASSLRSGGAGELFF
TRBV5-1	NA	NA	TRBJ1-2	TGCGCCAGCAGCTTGGCCCCCGCGGGGGACTATGGCTACACCTTC	CASSLAPAGDYGYTF
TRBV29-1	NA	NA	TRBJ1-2	TGCAGCTCCCAGGAGGGTGACTATGGCTACACCTTC	CSSQEGDYGYTF
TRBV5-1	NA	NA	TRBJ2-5	TGCGCCAGCAGCTTGGCAGCGGGACAGGTCCAAGAGACCCAGTACTTC	CASSLAAGQVQETQYF
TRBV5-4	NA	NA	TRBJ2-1	TGTGCCAGCAGCTTCCAGGCGAGCTCCTACAATGAGCAGTTCTTC	CASSFQASSYNEQFF
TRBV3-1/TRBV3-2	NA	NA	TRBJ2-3	TGTGCCAGCAGCCAACTAGCAGCAGATACGCAGTATTTT	CASSQLAADTQYF
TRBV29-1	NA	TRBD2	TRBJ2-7	TGCAGCGTCCATCCCGGGACTAGCGGATACGAGCAGTACTTC	CSVHPGTSGYEQYF
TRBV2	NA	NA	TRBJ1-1	TGTGCCAGCGGAGCGGGGACTGAAGCTTTCTTT	CASGAGTEAFF
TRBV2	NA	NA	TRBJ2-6	TGTGCCAGCACCGAGATTTCCGCAGGCTCTGGGGCCAACGTCCTGACTTTC	CASTEISAGSGANVLTF
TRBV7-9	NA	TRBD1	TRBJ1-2	TGTGCCAGCAGTCCTCGGGACAGGGCCCAAGGCTACACCTTC	CASSPRDRAQGYTF